What follows describes a single T cell receptor beta chain. These data are taken from a study of response to subunit inactivated influenza vaccine. TCRdb recomputed calls from the RT-PCR reads with MiXCR, one row per CDR3 protein. Here the sample spans about 780,000 distinct CDR3 sequences, less than 20% being singletons. The CDR3 runs to 14 residues. Germline V gene sequence: CDR1 MGHRA, CDR2 YSYEKL. V shed 5 bases, J shed 9 bases, and the junction held 6 bases outside the gene matches. The sequence derives from a man aged 50-59 years who received an inactivated influenza vaccine. The genes are TRBV4-1 and TRBJ2-1, with 11 bases aligning to TRBD2. Sequences were derived from PBMCs from blood, sampled less than 6 days after vaccination. The CDR3: CASSTSGSRIEQFF. Written as DNA, the CDR3 is TGCGCCAGCAGCACTAGCGGGAGTAGGATTGAGCAGTTCTTC.